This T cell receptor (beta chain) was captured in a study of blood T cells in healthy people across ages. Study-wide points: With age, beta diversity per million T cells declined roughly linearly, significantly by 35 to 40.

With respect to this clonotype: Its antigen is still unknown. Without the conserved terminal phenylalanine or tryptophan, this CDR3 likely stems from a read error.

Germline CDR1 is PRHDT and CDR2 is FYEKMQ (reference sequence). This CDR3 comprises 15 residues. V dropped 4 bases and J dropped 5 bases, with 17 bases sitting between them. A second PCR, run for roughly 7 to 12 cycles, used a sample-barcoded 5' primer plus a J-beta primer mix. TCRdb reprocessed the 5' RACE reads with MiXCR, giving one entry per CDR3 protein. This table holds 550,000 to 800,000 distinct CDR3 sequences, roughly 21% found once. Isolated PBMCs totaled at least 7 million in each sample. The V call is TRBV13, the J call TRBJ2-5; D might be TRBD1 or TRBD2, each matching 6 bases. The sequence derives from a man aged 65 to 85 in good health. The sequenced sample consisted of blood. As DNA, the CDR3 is TGTGCCAGCAGCTCTCGGAAGGAGGGGGACGAGACCCAGTACCTC. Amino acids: CASSSRKEGDETQYL.